What follows are 23 T cell receptor beta chains derived from one specimen sequenced in a study of CD8 T cells in Susac syndrome. Random hexamers were used to reverse transcribe an amount of 0.5 to 1 ug RNA. TCRdb redid the calling of the immunoSEQ multiplex PCR reads with MiXCR, one entry per CDR3 protein. Seen here are some 140,000 distinct CDR3 sequences, around 90% observed once, and the top ten hold under 0.25%. The material sequenced was CD8+ T cells from PBMCs. The receptors here all came from a human donor with multiple sclerosis.

V is TRBV5-4 and J is TRBJ2-7; D remains unclear. This CDR3 contains 14 residues. V was shortened by 2 bases and J by 3 bases, with 12 bases between the two germline ends. From germline, CDR1 is SGHNT and CDR2 YYREEE (reference sequence). The CDR3 coding sequence is TGTGCCAGCAGCTTCGAACCCATCAACTACGAGCAGTACTTC. As protein: CASSFEPINYEQYF. The entire variable domain, with the rest obtained from reference TRBV5-4 and TRBJ2-7, is as follows: ETGVTQSPTHLIKTRGQQVTLRCSSQSGHNTVSWYQQALGQGPQFIFQYYREEENGRGNFPPRFSGLQFPNYSSELNVNALELDDSALYLCASSFEPINYEQYFGPGTRLTVT.

This rearrangement joins TRBV5-6 to TRBJ2-1; 8 bases map to TRBD1. The J segment lost 3 bases and the V segment lost 3 bases, leaving 5 bases of the junction unmatched. This CDR3 is 15 amino acids long. Germline V gene data show CDR1 as SGHDT and CDR2 as YYEEEE. The DNA of the CDR3 is TGTGCCAGCAGCTCCCGGGACAGGATCTACAATGAGCAGTTCTTC. This sequence encodes CASSSRDRIYNEQFF. The full variable domain, with the rest looked up from reference TRBV5-6 and TRBJ2-1, is DAGVTQSPTHLIKTRGQQVTLRCSPKSGHDTVSWYQQALGQGPQFIFQYYEEEERQRGNFPDRFSGHQFPNYSSELNVNALLLGDSALYLCASSSRDRIYNEQFFGPGTRLTVL.

The chain joins TRBV29-1 to TRBJ2-7; D remains unclear. There are 13 residues in the CDR3. Germline V CDR1 and CDR2: SQVTM, ANQGSEA. V lost 3 bases and J 4 bases, leaving 13 bases between the germline ends. The CDR3 sequence: CSVELTVGYEQYF. The CDR3 nucleotides are TGCAGCGTTGAGTTGACCGTCGGATACGAGCAGTACTTC.

The chain joins TRBV29-1 to TRBJ2-7; 10 bases are shared with TRBD2. V lost 0 bases, J lost 3 bases, and 5 bases stayed unmatched. The CDR3 spans 15 residues. The germline V gene has CDR1 SQVTM and CDR2 ANQGSEA. CDR3 region: CSVEDGASGSYEQYF. For the CDR3, the DNA is TGCAGCGTTGAAGATGGAGCTAGCGGGAGCTACGAGCAGTACTTC.

V usage is TRBV24-1 and J usage is TRBJ1-1; 9 nucleotides agree with TRBD1. CDR1 and CDR2 from the germline V gene are KGHDR and SFDVKD. V lost 7 bases, J lost 1 base, and 6 bases stayed unmatched. The CDR3 covers 15 residues. CDR3 in amino acids: CATRGRTGENTEAFF. The CDR3 DNA reads as TGTGCCACCAGAGGTAGGACAGGGGAGAACACTGAAGCTTTCTTT.

This chain joins TRBV6-4 and TRBJ2-3; 10 bases are shared with TRBD1. CDR1 is MRHNA, CDR2 SNTAGT, per germline. J was trimmed by 9 bases and V by 0 bases; bases with no gene match: 6. The CDR3 sequence is 15 residues long. The CDR3 loop is CASSDSPGTGDTQYF. The CDR3 DNA is TGTGCCAGCAGTGACTCCCCCGGGACAGGGGACACGCAGTATTTT.

The chain couples TRBV7-8 to TRBJ2-5; unclear D gene. The germline V gene has CDR1 SGHVS and CDR2 FQNEAQ. The CDR3 has 14 amino acids. Trimming took 7 bases from V and 5 from J, leaving 17 bases between them. CDR3 region: CASNDFLLGETQYF. CDR3 DNA: TGTGCCAGCAATGATTTCCTTCTTGGGGAGACCCAGTACTTC.

The chain has TRBV9 and TRBJ1-1; perhaps TRBD1 as D (6 bases). The V end was cut by 7 bases, the J end by 2 bases, with 9 bases between. Germline lookup yields CDR1 SGDLS and CDR2 YYNGEE. The CDR3 is 12 residues long. CDR3 nucleotide sequence: TGTGCCAGCGGAGGGGGTAACACTGAAGCTTTCTTT. Protein product: CASGGGNTEAFF.

The CDR3 spells CASSLRLAFSYEQYF. The CDR3 DNA follows: TGTGCCAGCAGCTTGAGACTAGCGTTCTCCTACGAGCAGTACTTC. The J gene is TRBJ2-7, the V gene TRBV7-2, with 8 bases aligning to TRBD2. V dropped 3 bases and J dropped 0; count of bases not matched to a gene: 4. Germline CDR1 reads SGHTA; CDR2 reads FQGNSA. CDR3 length: 15 residues. Together with reference TRBV7-2 and TRBJ2-7, the CDR3 gives the full variable domain: GAGVSQSPSNKVTEKGKDVELRCDPISGHTALYWYRQSLGQGLEFLIYFQGNSAPDKSGLPSDRFSAERTGGSVSTLTIQRTQQEDSAVYLCASSLRLAFSYEQYFGPGTRLTVT.

This chain links TRBV9 with TRBJ1-4; TRBD1 agrees at 7 bases. V gave up 0 bases and J gave up 6 bases; unmatched junction bases: 2. Looked up from germline, CDR1 is SGDLS and CDR2 is YYNGEE. CDR3 size: 14 residues. The CDR3 DNA follows: TGTGCCAGCAGCGTAGAAACAGGGGATGAAAAACTGTTTTTT. It codes for CASSVETGDEKLFF.

V gene TRBV4-1 combines with J gene TRBJ1-2; D is perhaps TRBD1 (5 bases). This CDR3 region has 13 residues. Trimming left V 4 bases short and J 6 bases short, with 12 bases between. The V gene's germline CDR1 is MGHRA and CDR2 YSYEKL. The CDR3 DNA reads TGCGCCAGCAGCCCTCAGCGAGGGGATGGCTACACCTTC. Encoded protein: CASSPQRGDGYTF.

V usage is TRBV13 and J usage is TRBJ2-1; TRBD1 matches 8 bases. Germline CDR1 reads PRHDT; CDR2 reads FYEKMQ (reference sequence). After removal of 3 bases from V and 8 bases from J, the junction contained 9 bases not matched to a gene. The CDR3 runs to 15 residues. CDR3 DNA: TGTGCCAGCAGCTTGTCGGACAGGGAGGTGGATGAGCAGTTCTTC. This codes for CASSLSDREVDEQFF. Supplemented by reference TRBV13 and TRBJ2-1, the full variable domain reads AAGVIQSPRHLIKEKRETATLKCYPIPRHDTVYWYQQGPGQDPQFLISFYEKMQSDKGSIPDRFSAQQFSDYHSELNMSSLELGDSALYFCASSLSDREVDEQFFGPGTRLTVL.

The V call is TRBV7-9, the J call TRBJ2-5; no reliable D call. Germline loops: CDR1 SEHNR, CDR2 FQNEAQ (reference sequence). This CDR3 spans 12 amino acids. Trimming pared 5 bases from V and 7 bases from J, leaving 11 bases between. The CDR3 protein is CASSPPSGTQYF. The CDR3 bases are TGTGCCAGCAGCCCCCCATCGGGGACCCAGTACTTC.

This chain connects TRBV27 to TRBJ2-7; D may be TRBD1 or TRBD2 (5 bases each). The V end was cut by 2 bases, the J end by 3 bases, with 11 bases between. This CDR3 spans 14 amino acids. Looked up from germline, CDR1 is MNHEY and CDR2 is SMNVEV (reference sequence). The CDR3 region is CASSLLGEDYEQYF. The CDR3 region has the DNA TGTGCCAGCAGTTTACTGGGGGAAGACTACGAGCAGTACTTC.

This rearrangement joins TRBV10-2 to TRBJ1-2; no reliable D call. V lost 3 bases and J 7 bases, leaving 18 bases between the germline ends. From germline, CDR1 is WSHSY and CDR2 SAAADI. CDR3 length: 15 amino acids. CDR3 DNA: TGCGCCAGCAGTGACTTTATAGTGGTGAGACGTGGCTACACCTTC. Its protein is CASSDFIVVRRGYTF.

The V and J genes are TRBV7-9 and TRBJ2-7; D is possibly TRBD1 (6 bases). This CDR3 region has 14 residues. The V and J ends lost 8 bases and 3 bases respectively, with 17 bases between them. Germline values: CDR1 SEHNR, CDR2 FQNEAQ (reference sequence). CDR3 protein: CASSRLPDSYEQYF. The CDR3 DNA reads as TGTGCCAGCTCACGTCTCCCGGACAGCTACGAGCAGTACTTC.

V and J are TRBV20-1 and TRBJ1-5; no clear D. The germline CDR1 and CDR2 sequences are DFQATT and SNEGSKA (reference sequence). V was shortened by 4 bases and J by 1 base, with 23 bases between the two germline ends. There are 18 residues in the CDR3. CDR3: CSATPLVLRRESNQPQHF. In DNA, the CDR3 is TGCAGTGCTACTCCCCTAGTTTTACGGCGCGAGAGCAATCAGCCCCAGCATTTT.

The chain uses TRBV20-1 and TRBJ2-1; 7 nucleotides agree with TRBD1. The CDR3 consists of 13 residues. Germline V gene lookup returns CDR1 DFQATT and CDR2 SNEGSKA (reference sequence). V dropped 4 bases and J dropped 3; count of bases not matched to a gene: 3. This CDR3 is CSATGQFYNEQFF. Written as DNA, the CDR3 is TGCAGTGCTACGGGACAGTTCTACAATGAGCAGTTCTTC.

V usage is TRBV20-1 and J usage is TRBJ2-7; D uncertain. The V gene's germline CDR1 is DFQATT and CDR2 SNEGSKA (reference sequence). The CDR3 runs 14 residues. Deletions cut 0 bases from V and 0 bases from J, with 9 bases between. CDR3 in amino acids: CSARDFPLSYEQYF. CDR3 sequence (DNA): TGCAGTGCTAGAGATTTCCCCCTCTCCTACGAGCAGTACTTC.

The J gene is TRBJ2-1, the V gene TRBV27; D gene uncertain. With 4 bases removed from V and 10 bases from J, the gap between germline ends came to 5 bases. CDR1 is MNHEY and CDR2 is SMNVEV in the germline V gene (reference sequence). The CDR3 loop spans 10 amino acids. CDR3 region: CASSWPEQFF. Written as DNA, the CDR3 is TGTGCCAGCAGTTGGCCGGAGCAGTTCTTC.

The genes are TRBV20-1 and TRBJ1-1; D is unclear. CDR1 and CDR2 from the germline V gene are DFQATT and SNEGSKA (reference sequence). Trimming removed 3 bases from V and 7 bases from J, with 6 bases in between. This CDR3 region has 10 residues. CDR3 in DNA: TGCAGTGCTAGGGATGTTGAAGCTTTCTTT. This sequence encodes CSARDVEAFF.

J is TRBJ2-7 and V is TRBV15, with D perhaps TRBD1 or TRBD2 (6 bases each). Trimming removed 3 bases from V and 2 bases from J, with 17 bases in between. Germline V lookup: CDR1 LNHNV, CDR2 YYDKDF (reference sequence). This CDR3 contains 16 residues. Here the CDR3 reads CATSSGSGARAYEQYF. The DNA for the CDR3 is TGTGCCACCAGCAGCGGGTCGGGGGCCAGGGCCTACGAGCAGTACTTC.

The chain carries TRBV7-2 and TRBJ2-3; D uncertain. The CDR3 covers 15 residues. Trimming removed 5 bases from V and 1 base from J, with 13 bases in between. CDR1 is SGHTA, CDR2 FQGNSA, per germline. The CDR3 region has the DNA TGTGCCAGCAGCCCCGGACCCCACGGCACAGATACGCAGTATTTT. Protein product: CASSPGPHGTDTQYF.